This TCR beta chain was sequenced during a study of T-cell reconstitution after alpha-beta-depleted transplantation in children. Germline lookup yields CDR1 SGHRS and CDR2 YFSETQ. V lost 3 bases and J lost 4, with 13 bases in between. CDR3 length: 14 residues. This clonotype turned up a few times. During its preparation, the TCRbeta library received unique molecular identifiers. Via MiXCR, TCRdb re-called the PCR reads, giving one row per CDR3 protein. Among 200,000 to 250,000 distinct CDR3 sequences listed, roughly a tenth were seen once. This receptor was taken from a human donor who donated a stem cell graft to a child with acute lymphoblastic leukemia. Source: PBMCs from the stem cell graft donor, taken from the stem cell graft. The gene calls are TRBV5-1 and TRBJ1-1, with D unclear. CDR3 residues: CASSSTPTATEAFF. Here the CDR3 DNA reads TGCGCCAGCAGCTCCACTCCGACGGCCACTGAAGCTTTCTTT. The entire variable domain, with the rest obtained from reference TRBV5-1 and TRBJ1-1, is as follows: KAGVTQTPRYLIKTRGQQVTLSCSPISGHRSVSWYQQTPGQGLQFLFEYFSETQRNKGNFPGRFSGRQFSNSRSEMNVSTLELGDSALYLCASSSTPTATEAFFGQGTRLTVV.